The 12 T cell receptor beta chains in this list originate from one sample, sequenced in a study of early T cells in non-severe SARS-CoV-2 infection (dated by TCRdb to the early 2020s). The library relied on 5' RACE. Data came from a NextSeq 500. TCRdb reanalyzed the raw reads on its own, using fastp at Q25 for trimming and MiXCR for clone calling, and kept in-frame beta chains. Every distinct CDR3 protein forms one entry, paired with its most common genes and DNA. This sample has 32,000 or so distinct CDR3 sequences in its table, and about 5.8% of those were observed once. Roughly 6% of the sample is in the top ten clones. The source material was whole blood. Receptors were obtained from an adult who was a healthcare worker with PCR-confirmed SARS-CoV-2 infection or an uninfected control (not recorded which).

The J gene is TRBJ1-5, the V gene TRBV4-2, with D unresolved. Per the germline V gene, CDR1 is LGHNA and CDR2 is YNFKEQ. Trimming removed 4 bases at V and 1 base at J, with 11 bases between. CDR3 length: 15 amino acids. The CDR3 bases are TGTGCCAGCAGCCGAGAGACATCCAGCAATCAGCCCCAGCATTTT. It codes for CASSRETSSNQPQHF.

This clonotype has a handful of counts. CDR3 amino acids: CASSSPGQASDTQYF. The DNA for the CDR3 is TGTGCCAGCAGCTCTCCGGGACAGGCCTCAGATACGCAGTATTTT. This chain links TRBV5-6 with TRBJ2-3; 8 nucleotides align to TRBD1. The CDR3 totals 15 residues. Unmatched junction bases numbered 7, after V lost 3 bases and J lost 4 bases. The germline V gene has CDR1 SGHDT and CDR2 YYEEEE.

This clonotype was seen only a few times. The chain uses TRBV4-3 and TRBJ2-2; unclear D gene. The germline V gene has CDR1 LGHNA and CDR2 YSLEER. The CDR3 loop spans 15 amino acids. V lost 1 base and J 2 bases, leaving 8 bases between the germline ends. For the CDR3, the DNA is TGCGCCAGCAGCCAAGTGCCGGGTAACACCGGGGAGCTGTTTTTT. It is translated as CASSQVPGNTGELFF.

This clonotype came up many times. The chain uses TRBV6-5 and TRBJ1-2; 7 nucleotides match TRBD1. The CDR3 is 17 amino acids. Germline V lookup: CDR1 MNHEY, CDR2 SVGAGI. J lost 4 bases, V lost 6 bases, and 17 bases had no gene match. The CDR3 coding sequence is TGTGCCAGCAGCACCGACGCCGACAGGGTAAATCCCTATGGCTACACCTTC. It encodes CASSTDADRVNPYGYTF.

This clonotype was detected many times. The chain carries TRBV10-3 and TRBJ2-1, with 8 positions matching TRBD2. The CDR3 sequence is 16 residues long. V was pared by 4 bases and J by 4 bases, with 9 bases of the junction left unmatched. Germline CDR1 and CDR2: ENHRY and SYGVKD. This chain's CDR3 is CAISVQREMWYNEQFF. The CDR3 DNA reads as TGTGCCATCAGTGTACAGCGGGAGATGTGGTACAATGAGCAGTTCTTC.

This chain uses TRBV2 with TRBJ2-7; D unclear. V was pared by 4 bases and J by 3 bases, with 10 bases between. Per germline, CDR1 SNHLY and CDR2 FYNNEI. The CDR3 consists of 13 residues. The CDR3 bases are TGTGCCAGCAGTGCCCCGTCGGACTACGAGCAGTACTTC. This codes for CASSAPSDYEQYF.

The chain is built from TRBV7-2 and TRBJ2-3; D may match TRBD1 or TRBD2 (5 bases each). Trimming removed 6 bases from V and 8 bases from J, with 21 bases in between. The CDR3 has 15 residues. Per germline, CDR1 SGHTA and CDR2 FQGNSA. The CDR3 protein is CASRKGTRFQGTQYF. The CDR3 coding sequence is TGTGCCAGCAGAAAGGGGACCCGGTTTCAGGGTACGCAGTATTTT. The complete variable domain, with remaining parts taken from reference TRBV7-2 and TRBJ2-3, reads GAGVSQSPSNKVTEKGKDVELRCDPISGHTALYWYRQSLGQGLEFLIYFQGNSAPDKSGLPSDRFSAERTGGSVSTLTIQRTQQEDSAVYLCASRKGTRFQGTQYFGPGTRLTVL.

This clonotype occurred a few times. The chain carries TRBV7-2 and TRBJ2-7; the D call may be TRBD1 or TRBD2 (5 bases each). This CDR3 comprises 14 residues. The V and J ends lost 1 base and 6 bases respectively, with 13 bases between them. CDR1 SGHTA and CDR2 FQGNSA come from the germline V gene. CDR3 residues: CASSLGGTTFEQYF. CDR3 DNA sequence: TGTGCCAGCAGCTTAGGGGGGACCACCTTCGAGCAGTACTTC.

Comment on this clonotype: Being one base from a much bigger clone, this may be a read error. The chain has TRBV11-2 and TRBJ2-5, with D unclear. V lost 5 bases and J 0 bases, leaving 7 bases between the germline ends. The CDR3 runs 13 residues. The germline V gene has CDR1 SGHAT and CDR2 FQNNGV. CDR3 sequence reads: CASSIGHQETQYF. CDR3 sequence (DNA): TGTGCCAGCAGCATAGGACACCAAGAGACCCAGTACTTC.

Ten or more counts support this clonotype. The genes are TRBV5-4 and TRBJ2-1; 10 bases align to TRBD2. V shed 0 bases, J shed 0 bases, and the junction held 6 bases outside the gene matches. The CDR3 sequence is 18 residues long. The germline V gene encodes CDR1 SGHNT and CDR2 YYREEE (reference sequence). The DNA of the CDR3 is TGTGCCAGCAGCTTGGCCGAACTAGCGGGATCCTCCTACAATGAGCAGTTCTTC. Protein: CASSLAELAGSSYNEQFF.

The chain carries TRBV7-2 and TRBJ2-7; D is perhaps TRBD1 or TRBD2 (5 bases each). V shed 3 bases and J shed 7 bases, with 25 bases lying between them. CDR1 and CDR2 (germline): SGHTA, FQGNSA. This CDR3 contains 17 residues. The DNA of the CDR3 is TGTGCCAGCAGCTTTGATGGGGCGGCTCCGCTCACGGGGGAGCAGTACTTC. The encoded protein is CASSFDGAAPLTGEQYF.

This clonotype was recorded a few times. The chain is built from TRBV7-2 and TRBJ2-1; TRBD2 matches at 13 bases. The trim removed 5 bases at V and 8 bases at J, leaving 9 bases unmatched. CDR3 length equals 16 residues. CDR1 and CDR2 (germline): SGHTA, FQGNSA. Written as DNA, the CDR3 is TGTGCCAGCAGCAAACGGACTAGCGGGAGTAGGTATGAGCAGTTCTTC. Translated: CASSKRTSGSRYEQFF.